A selection of T cell receptor beta chains follows, all from one sample in a study of T cell changes during pregnancy in multiple sclerosis. TCRdb's copy holds only in-frame clones and misses some; the assay was immunoSEQ multiplex PCR. The sample gives fewer than 75,000 clones, approximately 90% of which show up once; about 3.7% is in the top ten. The sequencing here drew on peripheral blood, taken after pregnancy. Receptors were obtained from a female donor in good health, enrolled as a control in a pregnancy study. CDR3s include the opening cysteine and the closing phenylalanine or tryptophan. Each record gives: CDR3 protein, CDR3 DNA, J gene, V gene, clone size, D gene. The D gene is left open where the match is weak. Clone size, where shown, is once, few, many, or a class for clones that have expanded.

cdr3_aa: CASSQDPYRGGSNYGYTF
cdr3_nt: TGCGCCAGCAGCCAAGACCCTTACCGAGGAGGTTCTAACTATGGCTACACCTTC
j_call: TRBJ1-2
v_call: TRBV4-3
clone_size: NA
d_call: NA

cdr3_aa: CASRPTGPSGNTIYF
cdr3_nt: TGTGCCAGCCGGCCGACAGGGCCCTCTGGAAACACCATATATTTT
j_call: TRBJ1-3
v_call: TRBV7-9
clone_size: once
d_call: TRBD1

cdr3_aa: CASSEIAGGGVTDTQYF
cdr3_nt: TGCGCCAGCAGCGAGATAGCGGGAGGAGGTGTCACAGATACGCAGTATTTT
j_call: TRBJ2-3
v_call: TRBV5-1
clone_size: once
d_call: TRBD2

cdr3_aa: CASSLISSNTGELFF
cdr3_nt: TGTGCCAGCAGTTTAATCTCTTCGAACACCGGGGAGCTGTTTTTT
j_call: TRBJ2-2
v_call: TRBV27
clone_size: NA
d_call: NA

cdr3_aa: CASSLSVGDPAEQYF
cdr3_nt: TGTGCCAGCAGCTTGTCAGTCGGGGATCCCGCCGAGCAGTACTTC
j_call: TRBJ2-7
v_call: TRBV7-2
clone_size: once
d_call: NA

cdr3_aa: CASKEESNTEAFF
cdr3_nt: TGCGCCAGCAAGGAGGAGTCGAACACTGAAGCTTTCTTT
j_call: TRBJ1-1
v_call: TRBV5-1
clone_size: NA
d_call: NA

cdr3_aa: CASSSPGVYGYTF
cdr3_nt: TGTGCCAGCAGTTCCCCAGGGGTTTATGGCTACACCTTC
j_call: TRBJ1-2
v_call: TRBV28
clone_size: NA
d_call: NA

cdr3_aa: CASRATGDWTEAFF
cdr3_nt: TGTGCCAGCAGAGCAACAGGGGATTGGACTGAAGCTTTCTTT
j_call: TRBJ1-1
v_call: TRBV6-5
clone_size: NA
d_call: TRBD1

cdr3_aa: CASSIDLGTGGFSYNEQFF
cdr3_nt: TGTGCCAGTAGTATAGATCTAGGTACAGGGGGCTTCTCCTACAATGAGCAGTTCTTC
j_call: TRBJ2-1
v_call: TRBV19
clone_size: once
d_call: TRBD1

cdr3_aa: CSVEWGVNTEAFF
cdr3_nt: TGCAGCGTTGAATGGGGGGTGAACACTGAAGCTTTCTTT
j_call: TRBJ1-1
v_call: TRBV29-1
clone_size: NA
d_call: NA

cdr3_aa: CASSLSGVGYGYTF
cdr3_nt: TGTGCCAGCAGTTTATCAGGGGTAGGCTATGGCTACACCTTC
j_call: TRBJ1-2
v_call: TRBV28
clone_size: NA
d_call: NA

cdr3_aa: CASSSGHATNEKLFF
cdr3_nt: TGCGCCAGCAGCTCCGGACACGCAACTAATGAAAAACTGTTTTTT
j_call: TRBJ1-4
v_call: TRBV5-1
clone_size: NA
d_call: NA

cdr3_aa: CASSLGDSSYEQYF
cdr3_nt: TGTGCCAGCAGCTTGGGGGACTCCTCCTACGAGCAGTACTTC
j_call: TRBJ2-7
v_call: TRBV5-6
clone_size: NA
d_call: NA

cdr3_aa: CASSLGGGGYTF
cdr3_nt: TGTGCCAGCAGCCTCGGGGGGGGAGGCTACACCTTC
j_call: TRBJ1-2
v_call: TRBV11-2
clone_size: NA
d_call: NA

cdr3_aa: CASSQGVGETQYF
cdr3_nt: TGTGCCAGCAGCCAAGGAGTCGGGGAGACCCAGTACTTC
j_call: TRBJ2-5
v_call: TRBV14
clone_size: NA
d_call: NA

cdr3_aa: CASSSPLGRRTPKEYF
cdr3_nt: TGTGCCAGCAGTTCCCCGTTGGGGAGACGTACACCGAAAGAGTACTTC
j_call: TRBJ2-4
v_call: TRBV6-5
clone_size: NA
d_call: NA

cdr3_aa: CASSHPWTGNTGELFF
cdr3_nt: TGTGCCAGCAGCCACCCCTGGACAGGGAACACCGGGGAGCTGTTTTTT
j_call: TRBJ2-2
v_call: TRBV4-2
clone_size: once
d_call: TRBD1

cdr3_aa: CATSREIPRGLRGYTF
cdr3_nt: TGTGCCACCAGCAGAGAGATACCCAGGGGGCTGCGTGGCTACACCTTC
j_call: TRBJ1-2
v_call: TRBV15
clone_size: once
d_call: TRBD1

cdr3_aa: CASSLDRGRKYF
cdr3_nt: TGTGCCAGCAGCCTTGACAGGGGGCGAAAGTATTTT
j_call: TRBJ2-3
v_call: TRBV6-5
clone_size: NA
d_call: TRBD1

cdr3_aa: CASSAGGTGELFF
cdr3_nt: TGTGCCAGCAGCGCCGGGGGGACCGGGGAGCTGTTTTTT
j_call: TRBJ2-2
v_call: TRBV28
clone_size: NA
d_call: TRBD2

cdr3_aa: CASSSRGLAGGFTGELFF
cdr3_nt: TGTGCCAGCAGCTCCCGAGGACTAGCGGGAGGGTTCACCGGGGAGCTGTTTTTT
j_call: TRBJ2-2
v_call: TRBV7-9
clone_size: few
d_call: TRBD2

cdr3_aa: CASSYPSGTGDRGYTF
cdr3_nt: TGTGCCAGCAGTTACCCCTCCGGGACAGGGGATCGTGGCTACACCTTC
j_call: TRBJ1-2
v_call: TRBV6-5
clone_size: NA
d_call: TRBD1

cdr3_aa: CASSYGGTSGTDTQYF
cdr3_nt: TGTGCCAGCAGTTACGGCGGGACTAGCGGCACAGATACGCAGTATTTT
j_call: TRBJ2-3
v_call: TRBV6-5
clone_size: NA
d_call: TRBD2

cdr3_aa: CASSMGGTYEQYF
cdr3_nt: TGTGCCAGCAGCATGGGGGGGACCTACGAGCAGTACTTC
j_call: TRBJ2-7
v_call: TRBV11-1
clone_size: NA
d_call: TRBD2

cdr3_aa: CASSESLRTEAFF
cdr3_nt: TGTGCCAGCAGTGAAAGCCTGAGGACTGAAGCTTTCTTT
j_call: TRBJ1-1
v_call: TRBV6-1
clone_size: NA
d_call: NA

cdr3_aa: CASSLIRSYNEQFF
cdr3_nt: TGTGCCAGCAGCTTAATTAGGAGTTACAATGAGCAGTTCTTC
j_call: TRBJ2-1
v_call: TRBV7-3
clone_size: NA
d_call: NA

cdr3_aa: CASSGSGSGDTQYF
cdr3_nt: TGTGCCAGCAGCGGTAGCGGGAGTGGAGATACGCAGTATTTT
j_call: TRBJ2-3
v_call: TRBV9
clone_size: NA
d_call: TRBD2

cdr3_aa: CATSRGTGGGGNTIYF
cdr3_nt: TGTGCCACCAGCAGAGGGACAGGGGGCGGTGGAAACACCATATATTTT
j_call: TRBJ1-3
v_call: TRBV15
clone_size: NA
d_call: TRBD1

cdr3_aa: CASSPKTSTDTQYF
cdr3_nt: TGTGCCAGCAGCCCGAAAACTAGCACAGATACGCAGTATTTT
j_call: TRBJ2-3
v_call: TRBV9
clone_size: NA
d_call: NA

cdr3_aa: CASSDDSHYEQYF
cdr3_nt: TGTGCCAGCAGCGATGACAGTCACTACGAGCAGTACTTC
j_call: TRBJ2-7
v_call: TRBV9
clone_size: NA
d_call: NA

cdr3_aa: CSVEAQGDNEKLFF
cdr3_nt: TGCAGCGTTGAAGCGCAGGGGGACAATGAAAAACTGTTTTTT
j_call: TRBJ1-4
v_call: TRBV29-1
clone_size: NA
d_call: TRBD1

cdr3_aa: CAISIQGSSGNTIYF
cdr3_nt: TGTGCCATCAGTATACAGGGGAGCTCTGGAAACACCATATATTTT
j_call: TRBJ1-3
v_call: TRBV10-3
clone_size: once
d_call: TRBD1

cdr3_aa: CASSQTRTNYEQYF
cdr3_nt: TGTGCCAGCAGCCAGACCCGGACTAACTACGAGCAGTACTTC
j_call: TRBJ2-7
v_call: TRBV4-2
clone_size: NA
d_call: NA

cdr3_aa: CASSLHVVELWQYF
cdr3_nt: TGTGCCAGCAGCTTACATGTGGTGGAGCTATGGCAGTACTTC
j_call: TRBJ2-7
v_call: TRBV5-8
clone_size: NA
d_call: NA

cdr3_aa: CSVVQGDETQYF
cdr3_nt: TGCAGCGTTGTTCAAGGGGATGAGACCCAGTACTTC
j_call: TRBJ2-5
v_call: TRBV29-1
clone_size: NA
d_call: NA

cdr3_aa: CASRTGDNSPLHF
cdr3_nt: TGTGCCAGCAGGACAGGGGATAATTCACCCCTCCACTTT
j_call: TRBJ1-6
v_call: TRBV6-4
clone_size: medium-sized
d_call: TRBD1

cdr3_aa: CAIGGDHEQFF
cdr3_nt: TGTGCCATCGGAGGCGACCATGAGCAGTTCTTC
j_call: TRBJ2-1
v_call: TRBV10-3
clone_size: NA
d_call: NA

cdr3_aa: CASSFGTSGNLYEQYF
cdr3_nt: TGTGCCAGCAGCTTCGGGACTAGCGGGAACCTATACGAGCAGTACTTC
j_call: TRBJ2-7
v_call: TRBV5-8
clone_size: NA
d_call: TRBD2

cdr3_aa: CASSLNTGELFF
cdr3_nt: TGCGCCAGCAGTTTAAACACCGGGGAGCTGTTTTTT
j_call: TRBJ2-2
v_call: TRBV5-1
clone_size: NA
d_call: NA

cdr3_aa: CASGLGESGYTF
cdr3_nt: TGTGCCAGCGGCCTTGGGGAGAGTGGCTACACCTTC
j_call: TRBJ1-2
v_call: TRBV6-5
clone_size: NA
d_call: NA

cdr3_aa: CASSLAGLAPPLYEQYF
cdr3_nt: TGTGCCAGCAGCTTAGCGGGACTAGCGCCCCCTCTATACGAGCAGTACTTC
j_call: TRBJ2-7
v_call: TRBV7-2
clone_size: NA
d_call: TRBD2

cdr3_aa: CASSRPGATGIYEQYF
cdr3_nt: TGCGCCAGCAGCCGGCCCGGAGCGACAGGAATTTACGAGCAGTACTTC
j_call: TRBJ2-7
v_call: TRBV4-1
clone_size: NA
d_call: NA

cdr3_aa: CASSRGGPYEQYF
cdr3_nt: TGTGCCAGCAGTAGGGGAGGTCCCTACGAGCAGTACTTC
j_call: TRBJ2-7
v_call: TRBV27
clone_size: NA
d_call: NA

cdr3_aa: CASSYSPLYEQYF
cdr3_nt: TGTGCCAGCAGTTATAGCCCCCTCTACGAGCAGTACTTC
j_call: TRBJ2-7
v_call: TRBV6-5
clone_size: NA
d_call: NA

cdr3_aa: CASSLGGSSYEQYF
cdr3_nt: TGTGCCAGCAGCTTGGGCGGAAGCTCCTACGAGCAGTACTTC
j_call: TRBJ2-7
v_call: TRBV5-6
clone_size: NA
d_call: NA

cdr3_aa: CASSRTRDRGSGANVLTF
cdr3_nt: TGTGCCAGCAGCCGGACCCGGGACAGGGGCTCTGGGGCCAACGTCCTGACTTTC
j_call: TRBJ2-6
v_call: TRBV4-2
clone_size: NA
d_call: TRBD1

cdr3_aa: CASSLAGGSPGELFF
cdr3_nt: TGTGCCAGCAGCTTAGCGGGAGGGTCCCCCGGGGAGCTGTTTTTT
j_call: TRBJ2-2
v_call: TRBV7-9
clone_size: NA
d_call: TRBD2

cdr3_aa: CASSSGQAYNEQFF
cdr3_nt: TGTGCCAGCAGCTCAGGACAGGCCTACAATGAGCAGTTCTTC
j_call: TRBJ2-1
v_call: TRBV5-4
clone_size: NA
d_call: TRBD1

cdr3_aa: CASSFNSGRAFWFF
cdr3_nt: TGTGCCAGCAGCTTTAATAGCGGGAGAGCTTTCTGGTTCTTC
j_call: TRBJ2-1
v_call: TRBV7-2
clone_size: NA
d_call: TRBD2

cdr3_aa: CASSFVGADYNEQFF
cdr3_nt: TGTGCCAGCAGTTTTGTGGGAGCCGACTACAATGAGCAGTTCTTC
j_call: TRBJ2-1
v_call: TRBV28
clone_size: NA
d_call: NA

cdr3_aa: CASSLSLDTKTNSPLHF
cdr3_nt: TGTGCCAGCAGCCTCAGCCTTGACACCAAGACTAATTCACCCCTCCACTTT
j_call: TRBJ1-6
v_call: TRBV13
clone_size: NA
d_call: NA

cdr3_aa: CASSHPRRFYEQYF
cdr3_nt: TGTGCCAGCAGCCACCCTCGGAGGTTTTACGAGCAGTACTTC
j_call: TRBJ2-7
v_call: TRBV16
clone_size: NA
d_call: NA

cdr3_aa: CASASNVGQVRNTEAFF
cdr3_nt: TGTGCTAGTGCCTCCAACGTTGGACAGGTCAGGAACACTGAAGCTTTCTTT
j_call: TRBJ1-1
v_call: TRBV12-5
clone_size: NA
d_call: TRBD1